What follows are 32 T cell receptor beta chains derived from one specimen sequenced in a study of siplizumab effects on memory and regulatory T cells. The data were produced by immunoSEQ multiplex PCR, yet TCRdb's version contains in-frame clones alone and is incomplete. Of tens of thousands of clones listed, roughly 88% were seen once; the top ten hold 1.7%. Material: Tregs sorted from blood. The source is a human donor in good health.

The chain is built from TRBV30 and TRBJ1-2; tentative D call: TRBD1 (5 bases). The CDR3 is 15 residues long. The germline V and J ends were trimmed by 4 bases and 4 bases, with 19 bases remaining between them. The germline gives CDR1 GTSNPN, CDR2 SVGIG (reference sequence). The CDR3 DNA follows: TGTGCCTGGACGAGACAGCTCCAGACTAGCTATGGCTACACCTTC. Encoded protein: CAWTRQLQTSYGYTF. The full variable domain, completed using reference TRBV30 and TRBJ1-2, is SQTIHQWPATLVQPVGSPLSLECTVEGTSNPNLYWYRQAAGRGLQLLFYSVGIGQISSEVPQNLSASRPQDRQFILSSKKLLLSDSGFYLCAWTRQLQTSYGYTFGSGTRLTVV.

This clone occurred a few times. V gene TRBV4-1 combines with J gene TRBJ1-1; D is uncertain. CDR3 length: 13 residues. Germline V gene lookup returns CDR1 MGHRA and CDR2 YSYEKL. The germline V and J ends were trimmed by 1 base and 1 base, with 4 bases remaining between them. The CDR3, as DNA: TGCGCCAGCAGCCAAGTGGCGAACACTGAAGCTTTCTTT. It translates to CASSQVANTEAFF.

The rearrangement uses TRBV29-1 and TRBJ1-2; 7 bases map to TRBD1. In germline, CDR1 is SQVTM, CDR2 ANQGSEA. V shed 2 bases and J 5 bases; nucleotides not matched to a gene: 5. The CDR3 length is 13 residues. For the CDR3, the DNA is TGCAGCGTTGAAAGGAGGGGGCGGTATGGCTACACCTTC. It codes for CSVERRGRYGYTF.

Details on this clone: A read error may be the cause here, since a much bigger clone is one base away. This rearrangement joins TRBV28 to TRBJ2-5, with D uncertain. The CDR3 has 10 residues. V was clipped by 6 bases and J by 4 bases, with 3 bases between them. CDR1 and CDR2 from the germline V gene are MDHEN and SYDVKM. The CDR3 reads CASRGETQYF. The CDR3 coding sequence is TGTGCCAGCAGGGGAGAGACCCAGTACTTC.

V and J are TRBV10-3 and TRBJ1-5, with unresolved D. The CDR3 is 14 residues long. V was cut by 2 bases and J by 3 bases, with 8 bases left in between. CDR1 is ENHRY and CDR2 is SYGVKD in the germline V gene. CDR3 in DNA: TGTGCCATCAGTGAGGGAAGAAACAATCAGCCCCAGCATTTT. It specifies CAISEGRNNQPQHF.

V is TRBV18 and J is TRBJ2-5; D call uncertain. The germline V gene has CDR1 KGHSH and CDR2 LQKENI. This CDR3 is 11 amino acids long. V gave up 5 bases and J gave up 1 base, with 2 bases separating them. CDR3: CASSTQETQYF. CDR3 coding DNA: TGTGCCAGCTCAACCCAAGAGACCCAGTACTTC. The variable domain in full, with the rest retrieved from reference TRBV18 and TRBJ2-5, is NAGVMQNPRHLVRRRGQEARLRCSPMKGHSHVYWYRQLPEEGLKFMVYLQKENIIDESGMPKERFSAEFPKEGPSILRIQQVVRGDSAAYFCASSTQETQYFGPGTRLLVL.

The rearrangement uses TRBV6-5 and TRBJ2-3; 7 bases line up with TRBD2. V gave up 6 bases and J gave up 4 bases; unmatched junction bases: 10. CDR3 size: 15 residues. Germline V gives CDR1 MNHEY, CDR2 SVGAGI. The CDR3 loop reads CASRRTSYSADTQYF. For the CDR3, the DNA is TGTGCCAGCAGAAGGACTAGTTATTCAGCAGATACGCAGTATTTT.

V is TRBV5-1 and J is TRBJ2-7; D is undetermined. In germline, CDR1 is SGHRS, CDR2 YFSETQ. This CDR3 comprises 15 residues. Trimming took off 0 bases at V and 1 base at J, with 11 bases between the two ends. The CDR3 loop is CASSLEGRSSYEQYF. CDR3 nucleotides: TGCGCCAGCAGCTTGGAGGGCAGGTCATCCTACGAGCAGTACTTC.

V gene TRBV5-1 combines with J gene TRBJ2-3; D uncertain. Trimming removed 4 bases from V and 0 bases from J, with 12 bases in between. Germline V CDR1 and CDR2: SGHRS, YFSETQ. There are 15 residues in the CDR3. CDR3 sequence (DNA): TGCGCCAGCAGCCTCCGTCGTTTGAGCACAGATACGCAGTATTTT. Amino acids: CASSLRRLSTDTQYF.

The rearrangement uses TRBV6-5 and TRBJ1-2, with TRBD1 matching 7 bases. V lost 7 bases to trimming and J lost 8 bases; unmatched junction nucleotides: 10. The CDR3 consists of 13 residues. Germline values: CDR1 MNHEY, CDR2 SVGAGI. Written as DNA, the CDR3 is TGTGCCAGCACCTACAGGGGCCCGTGGGGCTACACCTTC. This gives the protein CASTYRGPWGYTF.

In this sample, this clone turned up once. J is TRBJ2-1 and V is TRBV5-1; possibly TRBD2 for D (6 bases). Germline loops: CDR1 SGHRS, CDR2 YFSETQ. The CDR3 is 16 residues long. Between the trimmed V and J ends, which lost 6 bases and 0 bases, there was a span of 16 bases. CDR3 sequence (DNA): TGCGCCAGCAACCGGGGTGGGCGGGACTCCTACAATGAGCAGTTCTTC. Protein sequence: CASNRGGRDSYNEQFF.

The chain joins TRBV4-1 to TRBJ1-5, with TRBD1 matching 8 bases. Trimming removed 0 bases from V and 5 bases from J; junction bases left unmatched: 3. Germline V CDR1 and CDR2: MGHRA, YSYEKL. The CDR3 is 15 amino acids. CDR3 bases: TGCGCCAGCAGCCAAGACAGGGGGCAGGATCAGCCCCAGCATTTT. It encodes CASSQDRGQDQPQHF.

This clone was recorded a few times. The chain couples TRBV19 to TRBJ2-7; 9 nucleotides align to TRBD2. The CDR3 loop spans 13 amino acids. Germline V gene sequence: CDR1 LNHDA, CDR2 SQIVND (reference sequence). Trimming removed 4 bases from V and 5 bases from J; junction bases left unmatched: 3. CDR3 in amino acids: CASSTLAGNEQYF. The DNA for the CDR3 is TGTGCCAGTAGTACTCTAGCGGGAAACGAGCAGTACTTC.

Written as DNA, the CDR3 is TGTGCCAGCACTAGCGGGAATTCCTACGAGCAGTACTTC. Its protein product is CASTSGNSYEQYF. This chain uses TRBV6-5 with TRBJ2-7, with 9 bases aligning to TRBD2. The CDR3 sequence is 13 residues long. After removal of 7 bases from V and 1 base from J, the junction contained 2 bases not matched to a gene. Germline values: CDR1 MNHEY, CDR2 SVGAGI.

J is TRBJ1-5 and V is TRBV7-8; TRBD1 matches at 7 bases. The CDR3 contains 16 residues. V dropped 1 base and J dropped 7; count of bases not matched to a gene: 10. The germline V gene has CDR1 SGHVS and CDR2 FQNEAQ. CDR3 loop: CASSLGGLRGRQPQHF. CDR3 nucleotides: TGTGCCAGCAGCTTAGGGGGCCTTAGGGGGCGACAGCCCCAGCATTTT.

The chain joins TRBV29-1 to TRBJ2-6; D may be TRBD1 (5 bases). This CDR3 contains 15 residues. CDR1 and CDR2 (germline): SQVTM, ANQGSEA. Trimming pared 4 bases from V and 2 bases from J, leaving 12 bases between. CDR3 DNA sequence: TGCAGCGTTGGGGCAGGGATTACTGGGGCCAACGTCCTGACTTTC. It encodes CSVGAGITGANVLTF.

In this sample, this clone turned up a few times. CDR3 DNA: TGTGCCTGGAGTCGCGGGCTAAACACTGAAGCTTTCTTT. It translates to CAWSRGLNTEAFF. V is TRBV30 and J is TRBJ1-1; D gene ambiguous. There are 13 residues in the CDR3. Per germline, CDR1 GTSNPN and CDR2 SVGIG (reference sequence). Trimming stripped 2 bases from V and 2 bases from J, with 9 bases between.

The chain is built from TRBV7-2 and TRBJ1-2; 7 bases match TRBD1. CDR1 is SGHTA and CDR2 is FQGNSA in the germline V gene. The CDR3 is 16 amino acids. V trimming: 4 bases; J trimming: 0 bases; junction bases outside the gene matches: 8. The CDR3 loop reads CASSYRGRVSNYGYTF. DNA for the CDR3: TGTGCCAGCAGCTACAGGGGCAGGGTATCTAACTATGGCTACACCTTC.

The CDR3 DNA is TGTGCCAGCAGCCCCATGGCGGGGGCCTACGAGCAGTACTTC. Its protein is CASSPMAGAYEQYF. The gene calls are TRBV7-2 and TRBJ2-7, with 7 bases identical to TRBD2. Germline CDR1 reads SGHTA; CDR2 reads FQGNSA. V lost 5 bases to trimming and J lost 2 bases; unmatched junction nucleotides: 6. The CDR3 is 14 residues long.

The chain carries TRBV6-5 and TRBJ2-7, with a weak D call TRBD1 (8 bases). Germline V gives CDR1 MNHEY, CDR2 SVGAGI. V lost 4 bases and J 6 bases, leaving 13 bases between the germline ends. The CDR3 has 13 amino acids. Here the CDR3 DNA reads TGTGCCAGCAGTTTCTACAGGGGGGGCGAGCAGTACTTC. Translating it yields CASSFYRGGEQYF.

In nucleotides, the CDR3 is TGCGCCAGCAGCTTGTGGGGAGGTGAGATCGATACGCAGTATTTT. This translates into CASSLWGGEIDTQYF. The chain combines TRBV5-1 with TRBJ2-3, with D tentatively TRBD2 (6 bases). Per germline, CDR1 SGHRS and CDR2 YFSETQ. The CDR3 is 15 amino acids. Trimming removed 1 base at V and 6 bases at J, with 15 bases between. The full variable domain, completed using reference TRBV5-1 and TRBJ2-3, is KAGVTQTPRYLIKTRGQQVTLSCSPISGHRSVSWYQQTPGQGLQFLFEYFSETQRNKGNFPGRFSGRQFSNSRSEMNVSTLELGDSALYLCASSLWGGEIDTQYFGPGTRLTVL.

The genes are TRBV7-2 and TRBJ1-2; possibly TRBD1 for D (6 bases). The CDR3 has 14 residues. Germline V lookup: CDR1 SGHTA, CDR2 FQGNSA. V lost 1 base, J lost 8 bases, and 14 bases lay in between. CDR3 sequence reads: CASSLVTGARGYTF. The CDR3 DNA is TGTGCCAGCAGCTTAGTGACGGGGGCTAGGGGCTACACCTTC.

The chain has TRBV5-6 and TRBJ2-3, with D perhaps matching TRBD1 (6 bases). V was cut by 0 bases and J by 1 base, with 15 bases left in between. The CDR3 is made up of 17 amino acids. CDR1 SGHDT and CDR2 YYEEEE come from the germline V gene. CDR3 protein: CASSLGQVVQGTDTQYF. The CDR3 bases are TGTGCCAGCAGCTTGGGACAGGTAGTCCAAGGCACAGATACGCAGTATTTT.

This clone is termed medium-sized. The chain links TRBV27 to TRBJ1-3; TRBD1 is a possible D gene (5 bases). V lost 3 bases and J 4 bases, leaving 13 bases between the germline ends. The CDR3 has 15 amino acids. CDR1 is MNHEY and CDR2 is SMNVEV in the germline V gene (reference sequence). Written as DNA, the CDR3 is TGTGCCAGCAGTTTCGGGGGAGCAGCGGGAAACACCATATATTTT. Amino acids: CASSFGGAAGNTIYF.

This rearrangement joins TRBV5-4 to TRBJ1-2; TRBD1 agrees at 8 bases. The CDR3 consists of 13 residues. V was clipped by 5 bases and J by 7 bases; unmatched bases: 7. CDR1 is SGHNT, CDR2 YYREEE, per germline (reference sequence). The CDR3 DNA sequence: TGTGCCAGCAGACCCAGGGGGCTCATTGGCTACACCTTC. It is translated as CASRPRGLIGYTF.

There are a few counts of this clone. The chain links TRBV2 to TRBJ1-1, with D possibly being TRBD1 (5 bases). This CDR3 region has 11 residues. The germline CDR1 and CDR2 sequences are SNHLY and FYNNEI. Between the trimmed V and J ends, which lost 3 bases and 11 bases, there was a span of 10 bases. CDR3 protein: CASSDGGGAFF. The CDR3 DNA reads as TGTGCCAGCAGTGATGGGGGTGGGGCTTTCTTT.

The V and J genes are TRBV2 and TRBJ1-6; D not resolved. Trimming removed 10 bases at V and 3 bases at J, with 10 bases between. The CDR3 covers 13 residues. Germline V gene lookup returns CDR1 SNHLY and CDR2 FYNNEI. CDR3 DNA sequence: TGTGCCATAAAGACGGGCTATAATTCACCCCTCCACTTT. Protein product: CAIKTGYNSPLHF.

The sample holds one count of this clone. This chain joins TRBV5-1 and TRBJ2-3; D remains unclear. Trimming stripped 1 base from V and 1 base from J, with 13 bases between. This CDR3 is 16 amino acids long. Germline loops: CDR1 SGHRS, CDR2 YFSETQ. In DNA form, the CDR3 reads TGCGCCAGCAGCTTGCCCCGGACCTCTGGCACAGATACGCAGTATTTT. Translating it yields CASSLPRTSGTDTQYF.

The V call is TRBV5-6, the J call TRBJ2-3; tentatively, D is TRBD1 (7 bases). The germline CDR1 and CDR2 sequences are SGHDT and YYEEEE. The CDR3 covers 15 residues. V gave up 3 bases and J gave up 6 bases, with 17 bases separating them. The CDR3 protein is CASSSRQGGVDTQYF. The CDR3 DNA sequence: TGTGCCAGCAGCTCAAGACAGGGAGGTGTGGATACGCAGTATTTT.

The chain has TRBV5-1 and TRBJ1-3; 7 nucleotides align to TRBD1. V trimming: 2 bases; J trimming: 4 bases; junction bases outside the gene matches: 9. CDR3 length: 16 residues. CDR1 and CDR2 (germline): SGHRS, YFSETQ. The CDR3 loop reads CASSFRDSSLGNTIYF. The CDR3 coding sequence is TGCGCCAGCAGCTTCCGGGACAGTTCTCTAGGAAACACCATATATTTT.

The chain employs TRBV6-6 and TRBJ1-1; D might be TRBD1 (6 bases). The CDR3 has 11 amino acids. Germline V gives CDR1 MNHNY, CDR2 SVGAGI (reference sequence). Trimming left V 7 bases short and J 11 bases short, with 14 bases between. The CDR3 nucleotides are TGTGCCAGCAAAAAAACAGGGTTCGCTTTCTTT. Its translation is CASKKTGFAFF.

The genes are TRBV5-6 and TRBJ2-5, with TRBD2 identical over 8 bases. This CDR3 is built from 17 residues. Germline V lookup: CDR1 SGHDT, CDR2 YYEEEE. Trimming cost V 1 base and J 2 bases; bases outside gene matches: 10. CDR3 amino acids: CASSLTLVAGGQETQYF. The CDR3 DNA follows: TGTGCCAGCAGCTTGACCCTCGTTGCGGGAGGTCAAGAGACCCAGTACTTC.